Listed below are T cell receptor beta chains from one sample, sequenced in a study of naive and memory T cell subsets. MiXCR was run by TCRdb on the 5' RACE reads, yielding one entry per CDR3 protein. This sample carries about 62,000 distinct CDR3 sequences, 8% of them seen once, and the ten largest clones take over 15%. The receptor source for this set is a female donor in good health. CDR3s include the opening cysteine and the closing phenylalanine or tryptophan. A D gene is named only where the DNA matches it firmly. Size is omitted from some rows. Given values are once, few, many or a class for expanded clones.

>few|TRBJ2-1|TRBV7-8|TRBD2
TGTGCCAGCAGGACTAGCGGGCTCAGGAGCTCCTACAATGAGCAGTTCTTC
CASRTSGLRSSYNEQFF
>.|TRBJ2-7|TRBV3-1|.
TGTGCCAGCAGTCGGGATGTCTACGAGCAGTACTTC
CASSRDVYEQYF
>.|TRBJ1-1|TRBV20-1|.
TGCAGTGCTAGGGGAAGGGGAGAGATCATGAACACTGAAGCTTTCTTT
CSARGRGEIMNTEAFF
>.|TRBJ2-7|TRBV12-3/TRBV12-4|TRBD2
TGTGCCAGCAGTTCTATAGCGGGGAGCTCCTACGAGCAGTACTTC
CASSSIAGSSYEQYF
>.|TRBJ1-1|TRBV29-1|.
TGCAGCGTTGAAGCTACAGACACTGAAGCTTTCTTT
CSVEATDTEAFF
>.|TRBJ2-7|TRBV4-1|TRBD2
TGCGCCAGCAGCCATCGACTAGCGGGGGGCTACGAGCAGTACTTC
CASSHRLAGGYEQYF
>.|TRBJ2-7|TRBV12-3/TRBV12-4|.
TGTGCCAGCAAACCCGGGGACTCCTCCTACGAGCAGTACTTC
CASKPGDSSYEQYF
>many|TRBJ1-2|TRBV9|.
TGTGCCAGCAGCGGAGGATCATTCTATGGCTACACCTTC
CASSGGSFYGYTF
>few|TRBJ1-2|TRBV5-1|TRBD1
TGCGCCAGCAGCTGGACAGGAATTGGCTATGGCTACACCTTC
CASSWTGIGYGYTF
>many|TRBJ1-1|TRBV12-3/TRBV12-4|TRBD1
TGTGCCAGCAGTTTAGTTACGGGACAGGTAGCTTTCTTT
CASSLVTGQVAFF
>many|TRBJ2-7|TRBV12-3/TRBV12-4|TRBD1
TGTGCCAGCAGTTCAAGGACAGGTAGATCCTACGAGCAGTACTTC
CASSSRTGRSYEQYF
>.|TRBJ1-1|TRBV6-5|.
TGTGCCAGCATTCGAACCCCCGTGGGGACTGAAGCTTTCTTT
CASIRTPVGTEAFF
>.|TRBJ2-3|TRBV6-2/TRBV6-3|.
TGTGCCAGCAGCAGAGTAACGGGTGCAGATACGCAGTATTTT
CASSRVTGADTQYF
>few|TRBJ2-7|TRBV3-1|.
TGTGCCAGCAGCCAAGTGGTCGACTCCTACGAGCAGTACTTC
CASSQVVDSYEQYF
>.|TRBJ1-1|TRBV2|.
TGTGCCAGCAGGCCCCCGGAGGGAGCCCCTGAAGCTTTCTTT
CASRPPEGAPEAFF
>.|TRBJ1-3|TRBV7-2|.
TGTGCCAGCAGCCCCTTCCCTAGAACAGCGGGGGGAAACACCATATATTTT
CASSPFPRTAGGNTIYF
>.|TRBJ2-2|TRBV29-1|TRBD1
TGCAGCGTAGAGACAGGGAAATTGGACGGGGAGCTGTTTTTT
CSVETGKLDGELFF
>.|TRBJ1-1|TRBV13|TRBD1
TGTGCCAGCAGCTTACGGTTGGGACAGTACACTGAAGCTTTCTTT
CASSLRLGQYTEAFF
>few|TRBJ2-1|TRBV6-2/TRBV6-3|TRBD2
TGTGCCAGCAGCCTGGGACTAGCGGGAGTGTACAATGAGCAGTTCTTC
CASSLGLAGVYNEQFF
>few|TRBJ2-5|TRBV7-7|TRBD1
TGTGCTAGCAGCTCGACAGGGGTAGAGACCCAGTACTTC
CASSSTGVETQYF
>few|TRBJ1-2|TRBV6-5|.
TGTGCCAGCAGTTACGGGTCGGGCGGCTACACCTTC
CASSYGSGGYTF
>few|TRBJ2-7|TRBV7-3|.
TGTGCCAGTCGGGGCGGCTACTCCTACGAGCAGTACTTC
CASRGGYSYEQYF
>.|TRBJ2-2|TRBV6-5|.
TGTGCCAGCAGTTATACAGAGTCCACCGGGGAGCTGTTTTTT
CASSYTESTGELFF
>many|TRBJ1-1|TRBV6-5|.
TGTGCCAGCAGTTACCCGGGACCACCCCGGGGGGACACTGAAGCTTTCTTT
CASSYPGPPRGDTEAFF
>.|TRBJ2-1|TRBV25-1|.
TGTGCCAGCAGTGATCCGACAGTCGGGTTAGGTGAGCAGTTCTTC
CASSDPTVGLGEQFF
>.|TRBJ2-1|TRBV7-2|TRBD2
TGTGCCAGCAGCTCTTCTAGCGGGGGGGTTAATGAGCAGTTCTTC
CASSSSSGGVNEQFF
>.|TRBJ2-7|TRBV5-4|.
TGTGCCAGCAGCTTGATTTCTACGTCCTACGAGCAGTACTTC
CASSLISTSYEQYF
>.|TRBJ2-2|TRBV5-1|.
TGCGCCAGCAGCTTGGTCCGGGGGGAGCTGTTTTTT
CASSLVRGELFF
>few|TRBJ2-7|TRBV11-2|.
TGTGCCAGCAGCTTAGCAATTGGAGGGCAGTACTTC
CASSLAIGGQYF
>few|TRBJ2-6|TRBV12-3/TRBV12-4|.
TGTGCCAGCAGCTTACAGGGACGGGCCAACGTCCTGACTTTC
CASSLQGRANVLTF
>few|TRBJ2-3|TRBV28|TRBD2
TGTGCCAGCAGTCCACTGCCGGTGACTAGCGGGAGTAGAGATACGCAGTATTTT
CASSPLPVTSGSRDTQYF
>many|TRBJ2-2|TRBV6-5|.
TGTGCCAGCAGCCCGGTCGCCCCCGGGGAGCTGTTTTTT
CASSPVAPGELFF
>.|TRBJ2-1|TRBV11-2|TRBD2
TGTGCCAGCAGCTTAGGAGTGTCTAGCGGGGGGGCAGGTGAGCAGTTCTTC
CASSLGVSSGGAGEQFF
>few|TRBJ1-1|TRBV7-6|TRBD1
TGTGCCAGCAGCTTATGGGGACAGGGGGCTTGGGGCACTGAAGCTTTCTTT
CASSLWGQGAWGTEAFF
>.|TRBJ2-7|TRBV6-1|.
TGTGCCAGCAGTGAAGCTGGACCCAAGGTTTCCTACGAGCAGTACTTC
CASSEAGPKVSYEQYF
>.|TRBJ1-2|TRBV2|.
TGTGCCAGCAGTGATTGGGTTAACTATGGCTACACCTTC
CASSDWVNYGYTF
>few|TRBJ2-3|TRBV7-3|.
TGTGCCAGCAGCTCCGCCCGGACAGATACGCAGTATTTT
CASSSARTDTQYF
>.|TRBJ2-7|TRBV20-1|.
TGCAGTGCTAGAGCCCCGGACAGCGCCCGCTATGAGCAGTACTTC
CSARAPDSARYEQYF
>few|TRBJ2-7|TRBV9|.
TGTGCCAGCAGCGTGGCGGGATTTTCCTCCTACGAGCAGTACTTC
CASSVAGFSSYEQYF
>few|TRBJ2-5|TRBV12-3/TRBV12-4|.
TGTGCCAGCAGCCCGGCCTTGGGGACCCAGTACTTC
CASSPALGTQYF
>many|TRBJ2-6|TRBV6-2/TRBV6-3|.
TGTGCCAGCAGTAAAGGGGGCTCTGGGGCCAACGTCCTGACTTTC
CASSKGGSGANVLTF